The entry that follows covers one T cell receptor beta chain sequence. Antigen specificity is unknown. The data stem from a study of cytomegalovirus exposure and HLA in healthy donors. Whole-study context: Researchers previously reported finding more than 100 million unique TCR beta sequences from about 170 million T cells.

Primers for the PCR totalled 60 Vbeta and 13 Jbeta. Sequencing was performed with immunoSEQ multiplex PCR; in TCRdb, only in-frame clones are kept and a portion is missing. The table records tens of thousands of clones, less than 85% of them present only once. With 8 bases removed from V and 1 base from J, the gap between germline ends came to 11 bases. The CDR3 is made up of 13 amino acids. The germline gives CDR1 MDHEN, CDR2 SYDVKM. Study-wide points: Productive status was seen about 87% or about 30% of the time for most TCR beta V segments in an earlier analysis. A later analysis found most CMV-associated TCR beta chains apparently HLA-restricted. Cytomegalovirus association was listed for 164 TCR beta chains.

This chain joins TRBV28 and TRBJ1-1; unclear D gene. The sample taken for sequencing was PBMCs. The origin of this receptor is a woman in her 30s in good health and CMV-seronegative. CDR3 sequence reads: CASAVRANTEAFF. DNA of the CDR3: TGTGCCAGCGCGGTGCGGGCGAACACTGAAGCTTTCTTT.